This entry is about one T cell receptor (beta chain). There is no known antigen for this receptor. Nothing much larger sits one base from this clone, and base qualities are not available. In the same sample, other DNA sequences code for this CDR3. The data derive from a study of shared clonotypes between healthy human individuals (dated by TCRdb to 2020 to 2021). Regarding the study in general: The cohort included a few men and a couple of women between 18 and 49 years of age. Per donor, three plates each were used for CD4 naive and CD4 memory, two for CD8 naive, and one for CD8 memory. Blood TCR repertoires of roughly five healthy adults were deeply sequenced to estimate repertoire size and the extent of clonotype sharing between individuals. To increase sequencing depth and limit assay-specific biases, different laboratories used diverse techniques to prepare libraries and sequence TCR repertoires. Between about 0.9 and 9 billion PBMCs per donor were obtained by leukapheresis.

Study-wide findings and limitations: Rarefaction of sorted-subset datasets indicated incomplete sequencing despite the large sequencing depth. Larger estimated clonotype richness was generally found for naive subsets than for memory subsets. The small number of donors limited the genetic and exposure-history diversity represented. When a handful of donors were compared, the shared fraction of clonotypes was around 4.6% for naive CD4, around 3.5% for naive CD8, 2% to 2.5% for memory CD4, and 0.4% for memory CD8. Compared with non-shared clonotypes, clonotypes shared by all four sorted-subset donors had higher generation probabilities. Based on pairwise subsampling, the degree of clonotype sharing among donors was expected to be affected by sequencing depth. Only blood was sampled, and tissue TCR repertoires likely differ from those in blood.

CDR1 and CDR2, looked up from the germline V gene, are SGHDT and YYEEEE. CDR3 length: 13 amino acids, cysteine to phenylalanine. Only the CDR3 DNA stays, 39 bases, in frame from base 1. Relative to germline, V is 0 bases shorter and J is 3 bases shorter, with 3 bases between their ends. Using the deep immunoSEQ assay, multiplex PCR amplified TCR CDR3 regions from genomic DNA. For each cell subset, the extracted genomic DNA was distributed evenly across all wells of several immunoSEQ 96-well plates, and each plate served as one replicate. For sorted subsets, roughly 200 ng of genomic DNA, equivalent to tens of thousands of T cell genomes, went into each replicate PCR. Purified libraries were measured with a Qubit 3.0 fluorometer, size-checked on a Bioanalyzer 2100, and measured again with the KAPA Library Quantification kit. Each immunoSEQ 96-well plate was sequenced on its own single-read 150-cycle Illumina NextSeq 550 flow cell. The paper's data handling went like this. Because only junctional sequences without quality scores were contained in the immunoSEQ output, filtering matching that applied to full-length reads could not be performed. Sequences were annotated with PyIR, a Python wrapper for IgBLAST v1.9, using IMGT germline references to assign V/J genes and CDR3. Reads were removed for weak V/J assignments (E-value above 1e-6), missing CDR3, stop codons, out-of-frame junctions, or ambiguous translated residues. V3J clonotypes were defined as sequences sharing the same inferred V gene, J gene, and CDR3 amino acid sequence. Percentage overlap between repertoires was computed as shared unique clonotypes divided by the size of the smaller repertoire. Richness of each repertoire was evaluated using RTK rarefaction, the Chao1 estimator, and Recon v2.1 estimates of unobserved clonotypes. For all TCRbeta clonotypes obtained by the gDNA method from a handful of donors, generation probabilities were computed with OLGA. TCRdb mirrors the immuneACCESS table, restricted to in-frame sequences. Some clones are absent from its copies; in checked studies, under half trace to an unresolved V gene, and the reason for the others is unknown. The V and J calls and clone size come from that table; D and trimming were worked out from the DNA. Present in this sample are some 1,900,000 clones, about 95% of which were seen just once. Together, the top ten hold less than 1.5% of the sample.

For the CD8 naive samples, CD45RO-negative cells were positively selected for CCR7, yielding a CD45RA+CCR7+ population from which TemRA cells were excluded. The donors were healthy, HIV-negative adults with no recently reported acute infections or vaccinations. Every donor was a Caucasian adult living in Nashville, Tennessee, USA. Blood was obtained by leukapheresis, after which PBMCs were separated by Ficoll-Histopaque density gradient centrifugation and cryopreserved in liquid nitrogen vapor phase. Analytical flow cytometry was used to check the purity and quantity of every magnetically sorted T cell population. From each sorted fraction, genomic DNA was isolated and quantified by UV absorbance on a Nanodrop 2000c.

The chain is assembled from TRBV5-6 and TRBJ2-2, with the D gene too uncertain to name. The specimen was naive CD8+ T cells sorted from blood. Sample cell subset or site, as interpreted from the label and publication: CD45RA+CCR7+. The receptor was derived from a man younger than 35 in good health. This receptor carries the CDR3 CASSLGDTGELFF. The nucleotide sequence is TGTGCCAGCAGCTTGGGGGACACCGGGGAGCTGTTTTTT. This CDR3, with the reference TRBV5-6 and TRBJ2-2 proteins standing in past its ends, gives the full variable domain DAGVTQSPTHLIKTRGQQVTLRCSPKSGHDTVSWYQQALGQGPQFIFQYYEEEERQRGNFPDRFSGHQFPNYSSELNVNALLLGDSALYLCASSLGDTGELFFGEGSRLTVL.